Listed here is a single T cell receptor (beta chain). Its antigen is currently unknown. When sampled, the donors appeared nominally healthy, though they likely had unrecorded immune exposures. This entry comes from a study of cytomegalovirus exposure and HLA in healthy donors. Whole-study results and caveats: By HLA locus, TCR association rates varied in a later analysis, with DRB1 showing the most and HLA-C the fewest. A link between a missense DCLRE1C variant and TCR beta V- and J-gene trimming emerged from a later analysis.

The ends were cut back, 4 bases at V and 5 bases at J, with 14 bases in the middle. The length of the CDR3 is 15 residues. Germline V gene lookup returns CDR1 LGHNA and CDR2 YNFKEQ. The PCR had 60 Vbeta and 13 Jbeta primers. As handled by the study authors: Tens of millions of unique TCR beta chains, roughly 10 million shared, were counted in a later analysis. Using immunoSEQ multiplex PCR, the repertoire was profiled, and TCRdb retains in-frame clones only, with some absent. V and J calls and clone size are as listed in that table; D and trimming were resolved from the DNA. Of 150,000 to 170,000 clones listed, about 80% are singletons.

The chain carries TRBV4-2 and TRBJ1-4, with a possible D match to TRBD1 (6 bases). This receptor was taken from a man aged 25-45 years in good health and CMV-seropositive. The sequencing sample was made of PBMCs. The CDR3 protein is CASSPDRRRNEKLFF. In DNA, the CDR3 is TGTGCCAGCAGCCCTGACAGGAGAAGGAATGAAAAACTGTTTTTT.